One sample yielded the 30 T cell receptor beta chains listed below, sequenced in a study of tissue T cells after allogeneic stem cell transplantation. Sequenced by immunoSEQ multiplex PCR; TCRdb stores in-frame clones only, minus some. The table shows just under 7,500 clones, with around 68% occurring only once. Sequenced: blood. The source of these receptors is a female BALB/c mouse in good health. Mouse strain MHC haplotype: H2-d.

Regarding this clone: Gene names follow the mouse nomenclature. Sequencing ends 1 residue short of the CDR3 end; the germline J gene provides the rest. The chain is built from TRBV13-2 and TRBJ1-1, with a possible D match to TRBD1 (5 bases). V lost 2 bases, J lost 1 base, and 6 bases lay in between. The germline V gene encodes CDR1 NNHNN and CDR2 SYGAGS (reference sequence). This CDR3 is 13 amino acids long. The CDR3 sequence is CASGEGVNTEVFF. CDR3 DNA, as far as it was read: TGTGCCAGCGGTGAAGGGGTGAACACAGAAGTCTTC.

This clone was observed a handful of times. The genes and germline here are from mouse. Partial CDR3 DNA: TGTGCCAGCAGCCAAGAGAGGACAAACTCCGACTACACC. It yields the protein CASSQERTNSDYT. The full-length CDR3 reads as CASSQERTNSDYTF. The chain has TRBV2 and TRBJ1-2; D ambiguous. The DNA ends 1 residue before the CDR3 does, and the rest of the CDR3 is filled in from the germline J gene. This CDR3 has 14 residues. V lost 0 bases and J 0 bases, leaving 5 bases between the germline ends. The germline gives CDR1 LGHNA, CDR2 YSYQKL.

This clone was seen only once. Gene names denote mouse genes. The read ends 1 residue early relative to the CDR3; the germline J gene fills the gap. The genes are TRBV19 and TRBJ2-5; 8 positions agree with TRBD1. J gave up 6 bases and V 4 bases, and 4 bases lay outside the gene matches. This CDR3 comprises 13 residues. Per germline, CDR1 FNHDT and CDR2 SITEND (reference sequence). Partial CDR3 DNA: TGTGCCAGCAGTCCCAGGGGGCTGGACACCCAGTAC. It translates to CASSPRGLDTQY. The full CDR3 sequence reads CASSPRGLDTQYF.

Comment on this clone: Gene names and germline match the mouse. The sequenced fragment ends 1 residue before the CDR3 boundary, so the rest is inferred from the germline J gene. The sample holds other DNA sequences that translate to the same CDR3. The chain links TRBV31 to TRBJ2-3; 7 bases match TRBD2. There are 14 residues in the CDR3. V shed 0 bases and J 0 bases; nucleotides not matched to a gene: 0. Germline CDR1 GKSSPN, CDR2 SITVG. The CDR3 protein is CAWSLGGSAETLYF. The covered CDR3 bases are TGTGCCTGGAGTCTGGGGGGGAGTGCAGAAACGCTGTAT.

On this clone: Mouse gene names and germline throughout. The read ends 1 residue early relative to the CDR3; the germline J gene fills the gap. The gene calls are TRBV19 and TRBJ1-1; 7 nucleotides line up with TRBD1. The V gene end was trimmed by 1 base and the J gene end by 1 base; junction bases not matched to a gene: 1. The CDR3 runs to 14 residues. Per germline, CDR1 FNHDT and CDR2 SITEND (reference sequence). Partial CDR3 DNA: TGTGCCAGCAGTATACCAGGGGGGAACACAGAAGTCTTC. This codes for CASSIPGGNTEVF. The entire CDR3 sequence reads CASSIPGGNTEVFF.

A word on this clone: The genes are named according to mouse. The covered CDR3 bases are TGTGCTAGCAGTTCGGGACTGGGGGTCGGTGCAGAAACGCTGTAT. Amino acid sequence: CASSSGLGVGAETLY. The whole CDR3 sequence is CASSSGLGVGAETLYF. This chain connects TRBV29 to TRBJ2-3; TRBD2 matches 11 bases. Sequencing ends 1 residue short of the CDR3 end; the germline J gene provides the rest. The CDR3 is made up of 16 amino acids. V trimming: 4 bases; J trimming: 1 base; junction bases outside the gene matches: 4. From germline, CDR1 is MSHET and CDR2 SYDVDS.

Only a few counts were recorded for this clone. The genes are named according to mouse. The observed sequence ends 1 residue before the CDR3 terminus, with the missing tail filled in from the germline J gene. The V and J genes are TRBV13-1 and TRBJ1-4; 11 nucleotides match TRBD1. Germline CDR1 reads NSHNY; CDR2 reads SYGAGN. Trimming cost V 5 bases and J 0 bases; bases outside gene matches: 6. The CDR3 extends over 17 amino acids. Incomplete CDR3 DNA: TGTGCCAGCAGCCCCGGGACAGGGGGAATTTCCAACGAAAGATTATTT. This codes for CASSPGTGGISNERLF. The entire CDR3 protein reads CASSPGTGGISNERLFF.

Points on this clone: Each gene name is a mouse one. The read ends 1 residue early relative to the CDR3; the germline J gene fills the gap. The chain combines TRBV29 with TRBJ1-1; D is possibly TRBD1 (5 bases). Trimming took 2 bases from V and 1 from J, leaving 14 bases between them. The CDR3 contains 16 residues. Germline V gives CDR1 MSHET, CDR2 SYDVDS. The CDR3 here is CASSLPLRGVNTEVFF. The CDR3 DNA, read in part, is TGTGCTAGCAGTTTACCCCTGCGGGGGGTAAACACAGAAGTCTTC.

As concerns this clone: Germline and genes: mouse. The sequenced part of the CDR3 DNA is TGTGCCTGGAGTCTAGTACTGGGGGGAGACACCCAGTAC. Residues: CAWSLVLGGDTQY. The entire CDR3 protein reads CAWSLVLGGDTQYF. The V call is TRBV31, the J call TRBJ2-5; the match to TRBD2 covers 9 bases. Coverage ceases 1 residue before the CDR3 finishes, and the germline J gene fills in the end. Germline V gives CDR1 GKSSPN, CDR2 SITVG. This CDR3 has 14 amino acids. J lost 5 bases, V lost 0 bases, and 3 bases had no gene match.

With respect to this clone: Genes and germline come from the mouse. The CDR3 extends 1 residue past the end of the read, so its final part is completed from the germline J gene. This chain links TRBV4 with TRBJ2-4, with 7 nucleotides matching TRBD1. The CDR3 extends over 14 amino acids. The V and J ends lost 5 bases and 0 bases, in that order; junction bases with no gene match: 2. Germline V gene lookup returns CDR1 LGHDT and CDR2 YNNKQL (reference sequence). The CDR3 sequence: CASSGTVSQNTLYF. The covered CDR3 bases are TGTGCCAGCAGCGGGACAGTTAGTCAAAACACCTTGTAC.

To note about this clone: Gene names and germline match the mouse. The DNA ends 1 residue before the CDR3 does, and the rest of the CDR3 is filled in from the germline J gene. The chain joins TRBV19 to TRBJ2-5, with D perhaps given as TRBD1 or TRBD2 (5 bases each). The V gene's germline CDR1 is FNHDT and CDR2 SITEND (reference sequence). CDR3 size: 13 residues. The ends were cut back, 5 bases at V and 0 bases at J, with 7 bases in the middle. The DNA read from the CDR3 is TGTGCCAGCAGAGGGGACAACCAAGACACCCAGTAC. This encodes CASRGDNQDTQY. The whole CDR3 sequence reads CASRGDNQDTQYF.

About this clone itself: The junction departs from the called germline gene at one end, perhaps through a read error. Mouse names are used for the genes. The CDR3 goes on 1 residue after the read ends, and that part is filled in from the germline J gene. This chain connects TRBV19 to TRBJ1-4; D is perhaps TRBD1 (6 bases). The germline CDR1 and CDR2 sequences are FNHDT and SITEND (reference sequence). The CDR3 is 14 amino acids. The CDR3 protein is CASSIRGANGRLFF. The CDR3 DNA, read in part, is TGTGCCAGCAGTATTAGGGGGGCCAACGGAAGATTATTT.

About this clone: Mouse names are used for the genes. Read coverage stops 1 residue before the CDR3 terminus; the germline J gene supplies the remainder. The rearrangement links TRBV20 to TRBJ1-4, with a tentative D call TRBD1 (6 bases). This CDR3 comprises 15 residues. CDR1 is GFQATS and CDR2 is STVNSAI in the germline V gene. V was pared by 4 bases and J by 0 bases, with 12 bases between. CDR3 DNA, as far as it was read: TGTGGTGCTAAACCGGGACAAATTTCCAACGAAAGATTATTT. This encodes CGAKPGQISNERLF. The CDR3 as a whole reads CGAKPGQISNERLFF. Looking up the rest from reference TRBV20 and TRBJ1-4 gives the full variable domain: GALVYQYPRRTICKSGTSMRMECQAVGFQATSVAWYRQSPQKTFELIALSTVNSAIKYEQNFTQEKFPISHPNLSFSSMTVLNAYLEDRGLYLCGAKPGQISNERLFFGHGTKLSVL.

There are a few counts of this clone. The genes and germline here are from mouse. Read data end 1 residue before the CDR3 end; the end is taken from the germline J gene. The J gene is TRBJ2-7, the V gene TRBV5; D tentatively fits TRBD1 or TRBD2 (6 bases each). CDR1 and CDR2 from the germline V gene are LGHNA and YNLKQL (reference sequence). V lost 0 bases and J lost 0, with 12 bases in between. CDR3 size: 16 residues. The DNA read from the CDR3 is TGTGCCAGCAGCCAAGATTCCGGGGGCTACTCCTATGAACAGTAC. This translates into CASSQDSGGYSYEQY. The entire CDR3 sequence reads CASSQDSGGYSYEQYF.

Of note for this clone: The genes and germline here are from mouse. The read finishes 1 residue shy of the CDR3 end, and the germline J gene is used to complete it. V usage is TRBV2 and J usage is TRBJ1-3; tentative D call: TRBD1 (6 bases). CDR1 is LGHNA, CDR2 YSYQKL, per germline. V was shortened by 0 bases and J by 1 base, with 10 bases between the two germline ends. This CDR3 comprises 16 residues. The covered CDR3 bases are TGTGCCAGCAGCCAAGATCTTGGGGGCTCTGGAAATACGCTCTAT. Its translation is CASSQDLGGSGNTLY. Given in full, the CDR3 is CASSQDLGGSGNTLYF.

A few counts support this clone. Germline and genes: mouse. Read data end 1 residue before the CDR3 end; the end is taken from the germline J gene. This rearrangement joins TRBV1 to TRBJ1-3; D is unclear. V lost 1 base to trimming and J lost 0 bases, with 4 bases between them. This CDR3 has 14 residues. The germline CDR1 and CDR2 sequences are NSQYPW and LRSPGD (reference sequence). The CDR3 loop reads CTCSAGDSGNTLYF. The CDR3 bases that were read are TGCACCTGCAGTGCAGGTGATTCTGGAAATACGCTCTAT.

For this clone: Gene names refer to mouse genes. The CDR3 is cut off 1 residue early in the read; its end comes from the germline J gene. The chain uses TRBV31 and TRBJ2-3; 8 bases are a match to TRBD1. V trimming: 2 bases; J trimming: 0 bases; junction bases outside the gene matches: 4. The length of the CDR3 is 15 residues. Germline CDR1 and CDR2: GKSSPN and SITVG. CDR3 loop: CAWSSYRGSAETLYF. The CDR3 DNA, read in part, is TGTGCCTGGAGTTCATACAGGGGGAGTGCAGAAACGCTGTAT.

In this sample, this clone turned up a few times. Any gene name here is a mouse gene name. Read data end 1 residue before the CDR3 end; the end is taken from the germline J gene. V is TRBV5 and J is TRBJ1-4, with D uncertain. The CDR3 runs 14 residues. V dropped 0 bases and J dropped 4 bases, with 6 bases sitting between them. Germline assignment: CDR1 LGHNA and CDR2 YNLKQL (reference sequence). The sequenced CDR3 bases are TGTGCCAGCAGCCAAGACGGCAACAACGAAAGATTATTT. Translated, it gives CASSQDGNNERLF. The complete CDR3 sequence is CASSQDGNNERLFF.

This clone came up once. These gene names are mouse names. The read terminates 1 residue ahead of where the CDR3 ends, so the germline J gene completes it. The rearrangement uses TRBV5 and TRBJ2-1; D is tentatively TRBD1 or TRBD2 (5 bases each). The CDR3 extends over 15 amino acids. Germline lookup yields CDR1 LGHNA and CDR2 YNLKQL (reference sequence). V dropped 0 bases and J dropped 6 bases, with 12 bases sitting between them. CDR3 in amino acids: CASSQEVRGIAEQFF. CDR3 DNA, as far as it was read: TGTGCCAGCAGCCAAGAAGTTCGGGGGATTGCTGAGCAGTTC.

With respect to this clone: Gene names denote mouse genes. From the germline J gene comes the end of the CDR3, since the read stops 1 residue before it. This chain links TRBV14 with TRBJ1-3, with TRBD1 identical over 9 bases. This CDR3 has 14 residues. J lost 4 bases, V lost 6 bases, and 5 bases had no gene match. Germline V gene sequence: CDR1 SGHDT, CDR2 FRDEAV. CDR3: CASKQGALGNTLYF. CDR3 DNA (partial): TGTGCCAGCAAACAGGGGGCGCTAGGAAATACGCTCTAT. Filled out from reference TRBV14 and TRBJ1-3, the complete variable domain reads EAGVTQSPRYAVLQEGQAVSFWCDPISGHDTLYWYQQPRDQGPQLLVYFRDEAVIDNSQLPSDRFSAVRPKGTNSTLKIQSAKQGDTATYLCASKQGALGNTLYFGEGSRLIVV.

With respect to this clone: All gene names here are mouse names. The read finishes 1 residue shy of the CDR3 end, and the germline J gene is used to complete it. The chain recombines TRBV31 with TRBJ2-3, with D possibly called TRBD1 or TRBD2 (6 bases each). Germline values: CDR1 GKSSPN, CDR2 SITVG. Between the trimmed V and J ends, which lost 4 bases and 0 bases, there was a span of 8 bases. The CDR3 is 13 residues long. CDR3 residues: CAWMGASAETLYF. The CDR3 bases that were read are TGTGCCTGGATGGGGGCTAGTGCAGAAACGCTGTAT.

About this clone itself: Mouse gene names apply. CDR3 sequence: CGASAGTSSNERLFF. The covered CDR3 bases are TGTGGTGCGTCCGCCGGGACAAGTTCCAACGAAAGATTATTT. V gene TRBV20 combines with J gene TRBJ1-4; tentative D call: TRBD1 (6 bases). The read halts 1 residue ahead of the CDR3 end, with the missing end drawn from the germline J gene. V was shortened by 6 bases and J by 1 base, with 15 bases between the two germline ends. The CDR3 extends over 15 amino acids. Germline V gene sequence: CDR1 GFQATS, CDR2 STVNSAI.

To note about this clone: The listed genes are named as in mouse. The read halts 1 residue ahead of the CDR3 end, with the missing end drawn from the germline J gene. Other DNA sequences of this sample code for an identical CDR3. The J gene is TRBJ2-4, the V gene TRBV2; 8 bases match TRBD2. This CDR3 is built from 17 residues. The germline V gene has CDR1 LGHNA and CDR2 YSYQKL. Trimming at V came to 0 bases and at J to 1 base, leaving 6 bases not matched to a gene. The CDR3 region is CASSQDWGDGGQNTLYF. The part of the CDR3 DNA that was read is TGTGCCAGCAGCCAAGACTGGGGGGACGGGGGTCAAAACACCTTGTAC.

Note on this clone: Here the gene names and germline are mouse. The DNA read from the CDR3 is TGTGCCAGCAGTGATGGCGGGAAAAACTATGCTGAGCAGTTC. As protein: CASSDGGKNYAEQF. The full CDR3 reads CASSDGGKNYAEQFF. The rearrangement joins TRBV13-1 to TRBJ2-1; no clear D. With the read ending 1 residue before the CDR3 end, the germline J gene is used to fill in that end. V was clipped by 0 bases and J by 1 base, with 8 bases between them. From germline, CDR1 is NSHNY and CDR2 SYGAGN. CDR3 length: 15 amino acids.

This clone is a singleton in its sample. Gene names are the mouse ones. The read finishes 1 residue shy of the CDR3 end, and the germline J gene is used to complete it. The rearrangement links TRBV17 to TRBJ1-4; 12 bases agree with TRBD1. Trimming removed 0 bases from V and 5 bases from J; junction bases left unmatched: 1. The CDR3 covers 16 residues. Germline V gene data show CDR1 as MNHDT and CDR2 as YYDKIL. CDR3 DNA (partial): TGTGCTAGCAGTAGAGAGGGACAGGGGGCGAACGAAAGATTATTT. Protein product: CASSREGQGANERLF. The full CDR3 protein is CASSREGQGANERLFF.

On this clone itself: Germline and genes here are mouse. The observed sequence ends 1 residue before the CDR3 terminus, with the missing tail filled in from the germline J gene. The chain is built from TRBV15 and TRBJ1-1, with D unclear. CDR3 size: 13 residues. Germline V gene lookup returns CDR1 SGHND and CDR2 FRSKSL. Trimming cost V 3 bases and J 1 base, with 6 bases left between them. CDR3 bases read: TGTGCCAGCAGTTTCGGGGAAAACACAGAAGTCTTC. It encodes CASSFGENTEVF. In full, the CDR3 reads CASSFGENTEVFF.

Remarks on this clone: Germline and genes here are mouse. The read terminates 1 residue ahead of where the CDR3 ends, so the germline J gene completes it. The chain joins TRBV13-2 to TRBJ2-1; 10 nucleotides agree with TRBD2. J gave up 4 bases and V 3 bases, and 4 bases lay outside the gene matches. The CDR3 loop spans 15 amino acids. In germline, CDR1 is NNHNN, CDR2 SYGAGS (reference sequence). CDR3 DNA, as far as it was read: TGTGCCAGCGGTGCCGGACTGGGGGAGTATGCTGAGCAGTTC. Its translation is CASGAGLGEYAEQF. Given in full, the CDR3 is CASGAGLGEYAEQFF.

In the case of this clone: Each gene name is a mouse one. The CDR3 loop reads CASSQDWAYEQYF. Incomplete CDR3 DNA: TGTGCCAGCAGCCAGGACTGGGCGTATGAACAGTAC. The genes are TRBV4 and TRBJ2-7, with 8 bases that match TRBD2. The read gets to within 1 residue of the CDR3 end, and the germline J gene fills in the rest. Trimming took 5 bases from V and 4 from J; bases not matched to a gene: 4. The CDR3 loop spans 13 amino acids. Germline CDR1 is LGHDT and CDR2 is YNNKQL (reference sequence).

Turning to this clone: Relative to the germline gene, one junction end is altered; a read error may explain this. Gene names and germline refer to mouse. The CDR3 is cut off 1 residue early in the read; its end comes from the germline J gene. This chain links TRBV19 with TRBJ2-3; D possibly corresponds to TRBD1 (5 bases). CDR1 FNHDT and CDR2 SITEND come from the germline V gene (reference sequence). The CDR3 has 15 amino acids. Incomplete CDR3 DNA: TGTGCCAGCAGTCGACAGCCAACTAGTGCAGGAACGCTGTAT. It codes for CASSRQPTSAGTLY. The whole CDR3 sequence is CASSRQPTSAGTLYF.

A word on this clone: Mouse gene names apply. Coverage ceases 1 residue before the CDR3 finishes, and the germline J gene fills in the end. V is TRBV29 and J is TRBJ1-2, with D possibly matching TRBD1 (6 bases). Trimming took off 3 bases at V and 1 base at J, with 9 bases between the two ends. Germline CDR1 reads MSHET; CDR2 reads SYDVDS. CDR3 length: 14 amino acids. The CDR3: CASSFRDKNSDYTF. The covered CDR3 bases are TGTGCTAGCAGTTTCCGGGACAAAAACTCCGACTACACC.